A single sample gave rise to the 19 T cell receptor beta chains below, sequenced in a study of shared clonotypes between healthy human individuals. Repertoires were generated with immunoSEQ multiplex PCR, while TCRdb's copy carries only in-frame clones and drops some. The sample contains roughly 2,500,000 clones, roughly 93% of which appear only once. The sample was naive CD4+ T cells from PBMCs. As for subset: CD45RA+ positively selected. These receptors all stem from a man aged 18 to 30 in good health. Some clones in this sample may be carry-over from other donors' samples.

This chain links TRBV19 with TRBJ2-7, with D possibly matching TRBD1 (6 bases). Between the trimmed V and J ends, which lost 4 bases and 0 bases, there was a span of 10 bases. Germline CDR1 is LNHDA and CDR2 is SQIVND (reference sequence). The CDR3 covers 14 residues. The CDR3 DNA is TGTGCCAGTAGTAGGGGGCCTAGCTCCTACGAGCAGTACTTC. This codes for CASSRGPSSYEQYF.

This clone was recorded once. V and J are TRBV7-3 and TRBJ1-3, with unresolved D. The germline V gene has CDR1 SGHTA and CDR2 FQGTGA. V lost 4 bases and J 4 bases, leaving 8 bases between the germline ends. The CDR3 covers 13 residues. The CDR3 sequence: CASSWMSGNTIYF. The CDR3 coding sequence is TGTGCCAGCAGCTGGATGTCCGGAAACACCATATATTTT.

The chain employs TRBV5-1 and TRBJ1-2; D gene unclear. Looked up from germline, CDR1 is SGHRS and CDR2 is YFSETQ. Trimming shortened V by 0 bases and J by 8 bases, and 11 bases separated the two germline ends. This CDR3 comprises 13 residues. The CDR3 sequence is CASSLASREGYTF. CDR3 bases: TGCGCCAGCAGCTTGGCTAGTCGAGAGGGCTACACCTTC.

The chain carries TRBV5-1 and TRBJ2-5; 7 positions match TRBD2. This CDR3 has 15 residues. The trim removed 4 bases at V and 3 bases at J, leaving 9 bases unmatched. Germline CDR1 SGHRS, CDR2 YFSETQ. The DNA for the CDR3 is TGCGCCAGCAGCCGGGGAGCGGGGAGGGAAGAGACCCAGTACTTC. Its protein is CASSRGAGREETQYF.

CDR3 nucleotides: TGTGCCAGCAGCGTAGGCCCCCAAACAGGTTACACCGGGGAGCTGTTTTTT. As protein: CASSVGPQTGYTGELFF. The V call is TRBV9, the J call TRBJ2-2, with TRBD1 as a possible D gene (5 bases). The ends were cut back, 0 bases at V and 3 bases at J, with 15 bases in the middle. CDR1 is SGDLS, CDR2 YYNGEE, per germline. CDR3 size: 17 residues.

This clone was counted a single time. The chain recombines TRBV7-8 with TRBJ1-2; D might be TRBD1 (5 bases). The CDR3 is 16 amino acids. Germline CDR1 reads SGHVS; CDR2 reads FQNEAQ. Trimming shortened V by 0 bases and J by 4 bases, and 15 bases separated the two germline ends. The chain's CDR3 is CASSLARGHSSYGYTF. The CDR3 DNA reads as TGTGCCAGCAGCTTAGCGCGTGGACACAGCTCCTATGGCTACACCTTC.

The V gene is TRBV4-1, the J gene TRBJ2-2; a possible D gene is TRBD1 (5 bases). V lost 6 bases and J lost 7, with 9 bases in between. CDR1 is MGHRA, CDR2 YSYEKL, per germline. There are 12 residues in the CDR3. The CDR3 sequence is CASRWGDGELFF. The DNA of the CDR3 is TGCGCCAGCAGATGGGGCGACGGGGAGCTGTTTTTT.

V and J are TRBV2 and TRBJ2-3; D remains unclear. The CDR3 is 12 residues long. Between the trimmed V and J ends, which lost 7 bases and 8 bases, there was a span of 13 bases. Germline V gene data show CDR1 as SNHLY and CDR2 as FYNNEI. In DNA form, the CDR3 reads TGTGCCAGCACCGATTGGTCCCTTACGCAGTATTTT. Residues: CASTDWSLTQYF.

Notes on this clone: A much larger clone lies a single base off, so this may be a read error. Other DNA sequences from this sample encode an identical CDR3 as well. The V gene is TRBV6-6, the J gene TRBJ2-3; no firm D call. The CDR3 runs 11 residues. Germline V gene lookup returns CDR1 MNHNY and CDR2 SVGAGI (reference sequence). V was cut by 8 bases and J by 2 bases, with 5 bases left in between. The CDR3 loop reads CASSLTDTQYF. The CDR3 nucleotides read TGTGCCAGCTCACTCACAGATACGCAGTATTTT.

This clone appeared once. V is TRBV2 and J is TRBJ2-2; D is unclear. CDR1 SNHLY and CDR2 FYNNEI come from the germline V gene. The V and J ends lost 6 bases and 3 bases respectively, with 14 bases between them. The CDR3 has 15 residues. The CDR3 bases are TGTGCCAGCAGACCTTTCCAGGCCGACACCGGGGAGCTGTTTTTT. As protein: CASRPFQADTGELFF.

This sequence joins TRBV6-5 and TRBJ2-7; tentatively, D is TRBD2 (6 bases). CDR1 and CDR2 from the germline V gene are MNHEY and SVGAGI. The CDR3 runs 15 residues. V was cut by 0 bases and J by 7 bases, with 16 bases left in between. DNA for the CDR3: TGTGCCAGCAGTTACTCGCTAGCGCCAGAGTTGGAGCAGTACTTC. Translated: CASSYSLAPELEQYF.

This clone was recorded a few times. The CDR3 sequence: CASSVNRVSQPQHF. CDR3 in DNA: TGTGCCAGCAGTGTAAACAGGGTGAGCCAGCCCCAGCATTTT. The chain recombines TRBV27 with TRBJ1-5; D might be TRBD1 (6 bases). CDR3 length: 14 residues. Germline CDR1 and CDR2: MNHEY and SMNVEV (reference sequence). V was shortened by 5 bases and J by 7 bases, with 15 bases between the two germline ends.

The chain combines TRBV15 with TRBJ1-1; possibly TRBD1 for D (5 bases). V gave up 3 bases and J gave up 7 bases, with 15 bases separating them. The CDR3 covers 14 residues. CDR1 is LNHNV and CDR2 is YYDKDF in the germline V gene (reference sequence). The CDR3 DNA follows: TGTGCCACCAGCAGGCCCCTAGGGGCCGTTGAAGCTTTCTTT. It specifies CATSRPLGAVEAFF.

The rearrangement links TRBV29-1 to TRBJ2-3; 7 bases agree with TRBD2. V gave up 4 bases and J gave up 6 bases; unmatched junction bases: 4. Germline CDR1 reads SQVTM; CDR2 reads ANQGSEA. The CDR3 spans 12 residues. The CDR3 reads CSVAGGGDTQYF. CDR3 coding DNA: TGCAGCGTTGCGGGAGGCGGTGATACGCAGTATTTT.

This chain uses TRBV18 with TRBJ2-7; D assignment may be TRBD1 or TRBD2 (6 bases each). Trimming took off 3 bases at V and 1 base at J, with 13 bases between the two ends. The CDR3 runs to 15 residues. CDR1 is KGHSH, CDR2 LQKENI, per germline. The CDR3 DNA sequence: TGTGCCAGCTCACCGACCGGGGGCATGTCCTACGAGCAGTACTTC. It encodes CASSPTGGMSYEQYF.

The genes are TRBV5-1 and TRBJ2-1; possibly TRBD1 for D (6 bases). This CDR3 has 15 residues. V shed 4 bases and J shed 10 bases, with 21 bases lying between them. Germline CDR1 reads SGHRS; CDR2 reads YFSETQ. In DNA, the CDR3 is TGCGCCAGCAGCGCGGACAGCGCCTCCCTCTCAGAGCAGTTCTTC. This sequence encodes CASSADSASLSEQFF.

This chain links TRBV7-9 with TRBJ1-5; possible D gene TRBD1, 5 bases. The CDR3 runs 13 residues. Per germline, CDR1 SEHNR and CDR2 FQNEAQ (reference sequence). Trimming stripped 1 base from V and 5 bases from J, with 6 bases between. CDR3 DNA: TGTGCCAGCAGCTTAGTACAGGATCAGCCCCAGCATTTT. Translation: CASSLVQDQPQHF.

The CDR3 sequence is CASSSYLDSYEQYF. The CDR3 DNA reads as TGTGCCAGTAGTTCATACCTGGACAGTTACGAGCAGTACTTC. The chain has TRBV19 and TRBJ2-7, with D possibly TRBD1 on 6 matching bases. V lost 5 bases and J lost 4, with 15 bases in between. Germline V gene sequence: CDR1 LNHDA, CDR2 SQIVND (reference sequence). CDR3 length: 14 amino acids.

J is TRBJ2-5 and V is TRBV2; 9 bases line up with TRBD2. The CDR3 has 13 residues. From germline, CDR1 is SNHLY and CDR2 FYNNEI. V gave up 11 bases and J gave up 2 bases; unmatched junction bases: 6. For the CDR3, the DNA is TGTGCCGACAGCGGGGGGCGACAAGAGACCCAGTACTTC. This sequence encodes CADSGGRQETQYF.